Only a few counts were recorded for the clone carrying this TCR beta chain. The CDR3 extends over 14 amino acids. Per the germline V gene, CDR1 is SGHNT and CDR2 is YYREEE (reference sequence). The V and J ends lost 0 bases and 10 bases, in that order; junction bases with no gene match: 4. The data were taken from a study of blood T cell repertoires in COVID-19. Study information: There were acute and convalescent COVID-19 samples, and they came from the United States, Italy and Spain. In each case, the material was cDNA or gDNA derived from T cells, B-cell-depleted T cells, or PBMCs.

This table comes from immunoSEQ multiplex PCR, and its TCRdb copy is limited to in-frame clones, with some not included. The sample lists fewer than 200,000 clones; about 92% were seen once. The sample consisted of peripheral blood. This receptor was taken from a man aged 25 to 40 with COVID-19, enrolled during active disease. This sequence joins TRBV5-4 and TRBJ1-6; 7 bases align to TRBD1. CDR3: CASSLGQGFSPLHF. In nucleotides, the CDR3 is TGTGCCAGCAGCTTGGGACAGGGATTCTCACCCCTCCACTTT.